This T cell receptor beta chain was sequenced during a study of CD8 T cells in ankylosing spondylitis. Study-level points and caveats: Disease-linked clones were CD8+ and relatively rare in peripheral blood. In ankylosing spondylitis blood, a motif of roughly 8 highly homologous TCR beta variants appeared characteristic. Significant enrichment of disease-linked clones was reportedly seen in matched ankylosing spondylitis synovial fluid.

Trimming left V 6 bases short and J 8 bases short, with 28 bases between. CDR3 length: 16 amino acids. Per germline, CDR1 DFQATT and CDR2 SNEGSKA (reference sequence). A quantitative 5'-RACE method, one with molecular barcodes, was used to make TCR beta libraries. TCRdb used MiXCR to reprocess the 5' RACE reads, holding one entry per CDR3 protein. The sample yields approximately 290,000 distinct CDR3 sequences, less than 25% seen once. This clonotype was recorded at least ten times. Its cognate antigen is unknown. This TCR was recovered from a female donor with ankylosing spondylitis or in good health (not recorded which). This chain links TRBV20-1 with TRBJ2-5; maybe TRBD2 (6 bases). The material sequenced was blood, either unsorted or a sorted T cell fraction (not recorded which). Here the CDR3 reads CSAPISGAGPVGTQYF. In nucleotides, the CDR3 is TGCAGTGCGCCCATAAGCGGCGCGGGGCCAGTGGGAACCCAGTACTTC.